This paragraph covers one TCR beta chain sequence. In the original workflow: For nucleated cells, counts were estimated from reference gene primer amplification. Profiling relied on immunoSEQ multiplex PCR, and the TCRdb table lists in-frame clones only, not all of them. Clonal size and the V and J genes are those of that table, whereas D and trimming came from the DNA. The sample holds 200,000 or so clones, more than 80% seen once. The germline V and J ends were trimmed by 2 bases and 0 bases, with 11 bases remaining between them. CDR1 SEHNR and CDR2 FQNEAQ come from the germline V gene (reference sequence). The CDR3 loop spans 16 amino acids. Seattle's enrolled individuals joined amid active infection and were then monitored longitudinally. This specimen belongs to a study of blood T cell repertoires in COVID-19. Study-level information: Acute and convalescent COVID-19 samples came from the United States, Italy and Spain.

The clonotype originates from a man aged 30-40 years with COVID-19, enrolled during active disease. Sequenced sample: peripheral blood. V gene TRBV7-9 combines with J gene TRBJ1-5; the D is unclear. CDR3 DNA sequence: TGTGCCAGCAGCTTACTAGCAACGTATAGCAATCAGCCCCAGCATTTT. It yields the protein CASSLLATYSNQPQHF.